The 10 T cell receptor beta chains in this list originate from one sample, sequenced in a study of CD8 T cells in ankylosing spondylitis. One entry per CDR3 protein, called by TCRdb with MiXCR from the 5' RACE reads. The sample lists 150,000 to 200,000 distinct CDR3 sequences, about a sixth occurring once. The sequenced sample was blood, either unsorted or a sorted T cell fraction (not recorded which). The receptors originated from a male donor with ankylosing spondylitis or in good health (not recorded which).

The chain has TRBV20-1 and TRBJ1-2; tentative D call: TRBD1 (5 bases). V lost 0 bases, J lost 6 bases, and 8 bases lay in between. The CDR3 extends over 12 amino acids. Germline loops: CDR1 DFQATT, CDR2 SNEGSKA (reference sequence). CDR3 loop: CSARDGAHGYTF. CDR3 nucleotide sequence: TGCAGTGCTAGAGATGGGGCGCATGGCTACACCTTC.

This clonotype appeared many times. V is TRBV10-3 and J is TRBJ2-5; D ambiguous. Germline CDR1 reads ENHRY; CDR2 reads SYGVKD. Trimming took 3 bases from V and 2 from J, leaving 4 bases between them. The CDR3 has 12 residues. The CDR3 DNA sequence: TGTGCCATCAGTGATTTTCAAGAGACCCAGTACTTC. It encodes CAISDFQETQYF.

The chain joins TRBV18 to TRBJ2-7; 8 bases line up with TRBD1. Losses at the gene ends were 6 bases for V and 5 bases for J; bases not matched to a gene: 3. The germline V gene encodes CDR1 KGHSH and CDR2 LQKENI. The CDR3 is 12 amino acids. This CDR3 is CASSLTGDEQYF. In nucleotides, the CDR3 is TGTGCCAGCTCCCTGACAGGGGACGAGCAGTACTTC.

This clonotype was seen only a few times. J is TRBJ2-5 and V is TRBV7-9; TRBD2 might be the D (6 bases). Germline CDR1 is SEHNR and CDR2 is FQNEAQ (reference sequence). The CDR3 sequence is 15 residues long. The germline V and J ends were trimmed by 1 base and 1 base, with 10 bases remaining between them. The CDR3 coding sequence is TGTGCCAGCAGCTTAGGGCCGGGACTCCAAGAGACCCAGTACTTC. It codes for CASSLGPGLQETQYF.

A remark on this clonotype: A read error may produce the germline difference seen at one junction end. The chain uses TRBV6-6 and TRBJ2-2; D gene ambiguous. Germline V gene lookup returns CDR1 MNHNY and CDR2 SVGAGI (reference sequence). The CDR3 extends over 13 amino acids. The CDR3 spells CVSSTGTGGELFF. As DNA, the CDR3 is TGTGTCAGCAGTACTGGAACCGGCGGGGAGCTGTTTTTT.

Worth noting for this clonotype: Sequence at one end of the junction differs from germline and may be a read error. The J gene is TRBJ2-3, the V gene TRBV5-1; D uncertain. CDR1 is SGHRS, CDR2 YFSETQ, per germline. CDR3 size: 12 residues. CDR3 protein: CASRLAEDTQYF. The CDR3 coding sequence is TGCGCCAGCAGGTTGGCCGAGGATACGCAGTATTTT.

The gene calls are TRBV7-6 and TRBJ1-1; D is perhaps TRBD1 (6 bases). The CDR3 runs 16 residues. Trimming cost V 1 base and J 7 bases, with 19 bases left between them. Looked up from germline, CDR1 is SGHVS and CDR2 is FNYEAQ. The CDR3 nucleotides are TGTGCCAGCAGCTTAGGGGGGGGGGGCGACGCTCGTGAAGCTTTCTTT. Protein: CASSLGGGGDAREAFF.

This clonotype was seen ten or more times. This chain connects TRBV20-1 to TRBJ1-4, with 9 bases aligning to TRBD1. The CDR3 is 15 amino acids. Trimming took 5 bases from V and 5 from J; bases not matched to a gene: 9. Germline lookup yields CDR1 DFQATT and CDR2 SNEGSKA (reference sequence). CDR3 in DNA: TGCAGTGCTGGAGTAACAGGGGGCAGAAATGAAAAACTGTTTTTT. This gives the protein CSAGVTGGRNEKLFF.

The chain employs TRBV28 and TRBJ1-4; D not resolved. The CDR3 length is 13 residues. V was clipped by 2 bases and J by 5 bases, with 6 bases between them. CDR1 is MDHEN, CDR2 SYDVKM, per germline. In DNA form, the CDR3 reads TGTGCCAGCAGTTTAAACGAGAATGAAAAACTGTTTTTT. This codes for CASSLNENEKLFF.

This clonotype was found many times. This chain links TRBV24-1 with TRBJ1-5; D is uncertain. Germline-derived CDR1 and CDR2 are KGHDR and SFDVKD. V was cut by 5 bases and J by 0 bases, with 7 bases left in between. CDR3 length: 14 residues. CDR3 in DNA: TGTGCCACCAGTGCGCACAGTAGCAATCAGCCCCAGCATTTT. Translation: CATSAHSSNQPQHF.